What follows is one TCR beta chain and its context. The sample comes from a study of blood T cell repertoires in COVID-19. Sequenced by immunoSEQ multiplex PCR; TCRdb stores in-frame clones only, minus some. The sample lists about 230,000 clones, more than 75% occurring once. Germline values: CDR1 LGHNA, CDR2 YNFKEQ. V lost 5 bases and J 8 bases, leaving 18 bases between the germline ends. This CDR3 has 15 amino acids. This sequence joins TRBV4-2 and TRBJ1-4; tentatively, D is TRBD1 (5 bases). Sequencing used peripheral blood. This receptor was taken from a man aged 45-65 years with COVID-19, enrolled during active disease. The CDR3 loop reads CASSKGRPDGEKLFF. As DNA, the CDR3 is TGTGCCAGCAGCAAGGGGCGGCCCGACGGGGAAAAACTGTTTTTT.